The next 18 T cell receptor beta chains were all read from a single sample in a study of cytomegalovirus exposure and HLA in healthy donors. Method: immunoSEQ multiplex PCR; TCRdb's copy keeps in-frame clones and lacks some. Of over 100,000 clones in the sample, about 91% were seen once. The sample comprised PBMCs. Every receptor here comes from a woman between 18 and 29 years old in good health and CMV-seronegative.

The chain recombines TRBV5-1 with TRBJ2-5; weak D call: TRBD2 (6 bases). Germline values: CDR1 SGHRS, CDR2 YFSETQ. The CDR3 sequence is 15 residues long. The V end lost 1 base, the J end lost 2 bases, and 12 bases lay between the germline ends. CDR3 residues: CASSLLMGGQETQYF. The CDR3 DNA sequence: TGCGCCAGCAGCTTGTTGATGGGAGGACAAGAGACCCAGTACTTC.

The CDR3 spells CASSPDRGLTGELFF. The CDR3, as DNA: TGTGCCAGCTCACCTGACAGGGGACTAACCGGGGAGCTGTTTTTT. The rearrangement links TRBV18 to TRBJ2-2, with D possibly TRBD1 on 8 matching bases. V dropped 3 bases and J dropped 5 bases, with 13 bases sitting between them. The CDR3 runs to 15 residues. CDR1 is KGHSH and CDR2 is LQKENI in the germline V gene.

The V and J genes are TRBV13 and TRBJ1-1; tentatively, D is TRBD1 (6 bases). V lost 1 base and J 3 bases, leaving 12 bases between the germline ends. The germline V gene encodes CDR1 PRHDT and CDR2 FYEKMQ (reference sequence). The CDR3 consists of 15 residues. The CDR3 here is CASSLARGAYTEAFF. The CDR3 bases are TGTGCCAGCAGCTTAGCTCGGGGGGCGTACACTGAAGCTTTCTTT. Supplemented by reference TRBV13 and TRBJ1-1, the full variable domain reads AAGVIQSPRHLIKEKRETATLKCYPIPRHDTVYWYQQGPGQDPQFLISFYEKMQSDKGSIPDRFSAQQFSDYHSELNMSSLELGDSALYFCASSLARGAYTEAFFGQGTRLTVV.

This clone came up once. V gene TRBV20-1 combines with J gene TRBJ2-1; D is undetermined. Germline-derived CDR1 and CDR2 are DFQATT and SNEGSKA (reference sequence). V lost 5 bases and J 10 bases, leaving 12 bases between the germline ends. The CDR3 covers 11 residues. The CDR3 spells CSARYPREQFF. The CDR3 DNA sequence: TGCAGTGCTCGATACCCCCGGGAGCAGTTCTTC.

This clone has a single count. The chain uses TRBV11-2 and TRBJ1-2, with TRBD1 matching 10 bases. Germline CDR1 is SGHAT and CDR2 is FQNNGV. V shed 4 bases and J 8 bases; nucleotides not matched to a gene: 7. The CDR3 has 14 amino acids. CDR3 DNA: TGTGCCAGCAGCTCCGGGACAGGGGTTGACGGCTACACCTTC. Its translation is CASSSGTGVDGYTF.

The chain links TRBV7-7 to TRBJ2-5, with D tentatively TRBD2 (6 bases). From germline, CDR1 is SSHAT and CDR2 FNYEAQ (reference sequence). Trimming cost V 1 base and J 5 bases, with 14 bases left between them. This CDR3 has 15 residues. The DNA for the CDR3 is TGTGCCAGCAGCTTAGGGCGTCGGGGGATGGAGACCCAGTACTTC. It encodes CASSLGRRGMETQYF.

The rearrangement links TRBV4-1 to TRBJ2-7, with TRBD2 matching over 11 bases. Unmatched junction bases numbered 10, after V lost 0 bases and J lost 6 bases. CDR1 MGHRA and CDR2 YSYEKL come from the germline V gene. The CDR3 totals 17 residues. CDR3 region: CASSQDPPGLAVTEQYF. CDR3 DNA sequence: TGCGCCAGCAGCCAAGATCCCCCGGGACTAGCGGTAACCGAGCAGTACTTC.

The V call is TRBV7-9, the J call TRBJ2-7, with 13 bases fitting TRBD2. The CDR3 length is 16 residues. V trimming: 5 bases; J trimming: 0 bases; junction bases outside the gene matches: 4. Germline V gene sequence: CDR1 SEHNR, CDR2 FQNEAQ (reference sequence). The CDR3 DNA follows: TGTGCCAGCAGCCCAAGACTAGCGGGGGGCTCCTACGAGCAGTACTTC. Protein product: CASSPRLAGGSYEQYF.

This clone was observed a handful of times. This chain connects TRBV6-5 to TRBJ1-2; D not certain. V lost 2 bases, J lost 4 bases, and 8 bases lay in between. CDR1 and CDR2 from the germline V gene are MNHEY and SVGAGI. The CDR3 has 13 amino acids. This CDR3 reads CASSYELTYGYTF. Written as DNA, the CDR3 is TGTGCCAGCAGTTACGAGCTTACCTATGGCTACACCTTC.

The chain employs TRBV9 and TRBJ2-7; 7 bases match TRBD1. Germline assignment: CDR1 SGDLS and CDR2 YYNGEE. Trimming removed 0 bases from V and 0 bases from J; junction bases left unmatched: 6. This CDR3 is built from 16 residues. The CDR3 DNA follows: TGTGCCAGCAGCGTAGTGCGGACAGGCGACTCCTACGAGCAGTACTTC. As protein: CASSVVRTGDSYEQYF.

The chain couples TRBV11-2 to TRBJ1-2; 9 positions agree with TRBD1. The J segment lost 5 bases and the V segment lost 5 bases, leaving 6 bases of the junction unmatched. The germline gives CDR1 SGHAT, CDR2 FQNNGV. The CDR3 runs 14 residues. For the CDR3, the DNA is TGTGCCAGCAGCCGCCCGGGACAGGGATATGGCTACACCTTC. This gives the protein CASSRPGQGYGYTF.

The chain uses TRBV6-4 and TRBJ1-2; D gene uncertain. Germline values: CDR1 MRHNA, CDR2 SNTAGT. Trimming removed 6 bases at V and 8 bases at J, with 13 bases between. The CDR3 totals 12 residues. This CDR3 reads CASRTPFDGYTF. As DNA, the CDR3 is TGTGCCAGCAGGACACCCTTTGACGGCTACACCTTC.

This clone was counted a few times. Written as DNA, the CDR3 is TGTGCCAGCAGCCGTAACACTGAAGCTTTCTTT. It encodes CASSRNTEAFF. The V and J genes are TRBV7-2 and TRBJ1-1, with unresolved D. This CDR3 is built from 11 residues. The V gene's germline CDR1 is SGHTA and CDR2 FQGNSA. V was shortened by 5 bases and J by 2 bases, with 3 bases between the two germline ends.

This chain connects TRBV19 to TRBJ1-2; D is perhaps TRBD1 (5 bases). V was shortened by 1 base and J by 6 bases, with 9 bases between the two germline ends. The CDR3 consists of 13 residues. The V gene's germline CDR1 is LNHDA and CDR2 SQIVND (reference sequence). The CDR3 protein is CASSIGTYHGYTF. For the CDR3, the DNA is TGTGCCAGTAGTATAGGGACATACCATGGCTACACCTTC.

The V call is TRBV9, the J call TRBJ2-3, with no clear D. The CDR3 spans 11 residues. Germline values: CDR1 SGDLS, CDR2 YYNGEE. V lost 8 bases, J lost 7 bases, and 11 bases lay in between. CDR3 sequence: CARSAENTQYF. The CDR3 region has the DNA TGTGCCAGATCTGCGGAGAATACGCAGTATTTT.

This rearrangement joins TRBV5-6 to TRBJ2-1; a weak D match, TRBD1 (6 bases). CDR3 length: 13 residues. V was clipped by 2 bases and J by 15 bases, with 18 bases between them. CDR1 and CDR2 from the germline V gene are SGHDT and YYEEEE. The CDR3 spells CASSLQDRRVRFF. The CDR3 DNA sequence: TGTGCCAGCAGCTTACAGGACAGAAGAGTTCGGTTCTTC.

This clone was detected only a few times. The chain links TRBV11-2 to TRBJ1-6; 9 bases fit TRBD1. The CDR3 spans 16 residues. With 2 bases clipped from V and 7 bases from J, the junction kept 6 bases outside the gene matches. From germline, CDR1 is SGHAT and CDR2 FQNNGV. This CDR3 is CASSLPTGGWNSPLHF. CDR3 coding DNA: TGTGCCAGCAGCTTACCAACAGGGGGCTGGAATTCACCCCTCCACTTT. The full variable domain, with the rest looked up from reference TRBV11-2 and TRBJ1-6, is EAGVAQSPRYKIIEKRQSVAFWCNPISGHATLYWYQQILGQGPKLLIQFQNNGVVDDSQLPKDRFSAERLKGVDSTLKIQPAKLEDSAVYLCASSLPTGGWNSPLHFGNGTRLTVT.

The gene calls are TRBV5-8 and TRBJ1-6; D remains unclear. The CDR3 is 16 residues long. Trimming removed 4 bases from V and 0 bases from J, with 11 bases in between. Germline V lookup: CDR1 SGHTS, CDR2 YDEGEE. Here the CDR3 reads CASSPTRSSYNSPLHF. Here the CDR3 DNA reads TGTGCCAGCAGCCCAACACGGAGCTCCTATAATTCACCCCTCCACTTT.